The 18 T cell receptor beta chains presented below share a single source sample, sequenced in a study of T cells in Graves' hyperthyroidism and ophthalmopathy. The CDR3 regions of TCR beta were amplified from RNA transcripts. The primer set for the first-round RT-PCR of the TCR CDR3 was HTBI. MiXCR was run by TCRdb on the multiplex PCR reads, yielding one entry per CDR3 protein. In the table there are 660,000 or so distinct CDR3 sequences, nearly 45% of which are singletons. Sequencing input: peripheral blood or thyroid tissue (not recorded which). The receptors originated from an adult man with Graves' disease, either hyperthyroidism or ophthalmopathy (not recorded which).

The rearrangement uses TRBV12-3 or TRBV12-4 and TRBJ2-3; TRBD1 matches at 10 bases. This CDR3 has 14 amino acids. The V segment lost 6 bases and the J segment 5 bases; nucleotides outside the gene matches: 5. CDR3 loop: CASSWDRGEDTQYF. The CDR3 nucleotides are TGTGCCAGCAGCTGGGACAGGGGCGAAGATACGCAGTATTTT.

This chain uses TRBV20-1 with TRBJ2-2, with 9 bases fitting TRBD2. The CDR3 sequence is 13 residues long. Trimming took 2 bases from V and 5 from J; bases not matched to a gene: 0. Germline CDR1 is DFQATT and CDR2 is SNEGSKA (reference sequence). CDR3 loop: CSARLAGTGELFF. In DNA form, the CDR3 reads TGCAGTGCTAGACTAGCGGGAACCGGGGAGCTGTTTTTT.

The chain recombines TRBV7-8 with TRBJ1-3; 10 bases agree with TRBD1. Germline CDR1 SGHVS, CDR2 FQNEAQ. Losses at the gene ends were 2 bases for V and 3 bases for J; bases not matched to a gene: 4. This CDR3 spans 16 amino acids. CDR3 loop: CASSLSRTGGGNTIYF. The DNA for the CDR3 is TGTGCCAGCAGCTTATCCCGGACAGGGGGTGGAAACACCATATATTTT.

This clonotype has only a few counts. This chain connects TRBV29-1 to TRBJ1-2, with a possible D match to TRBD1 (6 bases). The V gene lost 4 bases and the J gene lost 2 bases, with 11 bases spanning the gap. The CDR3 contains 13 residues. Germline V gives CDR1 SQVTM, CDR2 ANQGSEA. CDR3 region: CSVVNDRNYGYTF. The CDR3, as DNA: TGCAGCGTTGTAAATGACAGGAACTATGGCTACACCTTC.

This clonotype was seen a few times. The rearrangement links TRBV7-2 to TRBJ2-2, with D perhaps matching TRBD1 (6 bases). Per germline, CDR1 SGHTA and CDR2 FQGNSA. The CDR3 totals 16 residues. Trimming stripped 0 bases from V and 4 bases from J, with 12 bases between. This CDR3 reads CASSLAPGQVTGELFF. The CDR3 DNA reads TGTGCCAGCAGCTTAGCACCGGGACAAGTCACCGGGGAGCTGTTTTTT.

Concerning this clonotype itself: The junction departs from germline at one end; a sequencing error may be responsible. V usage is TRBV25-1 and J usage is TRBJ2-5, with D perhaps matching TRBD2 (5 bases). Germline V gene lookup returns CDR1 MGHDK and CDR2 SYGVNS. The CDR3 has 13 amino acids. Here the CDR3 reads CASSLGIRETQCF. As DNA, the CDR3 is TGTGCCAGCAGTCTCGGGATCCGAGAGACCCAGTGCTTC.

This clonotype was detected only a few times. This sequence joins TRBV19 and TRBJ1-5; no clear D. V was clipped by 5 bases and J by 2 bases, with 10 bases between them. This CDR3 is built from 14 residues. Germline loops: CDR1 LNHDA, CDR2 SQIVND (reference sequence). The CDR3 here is CASSVTPGNQPQHF. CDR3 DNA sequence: TGTGCCAGTAGTGTGACTCCCGGCAATCAGCCCCAGCATTTT.

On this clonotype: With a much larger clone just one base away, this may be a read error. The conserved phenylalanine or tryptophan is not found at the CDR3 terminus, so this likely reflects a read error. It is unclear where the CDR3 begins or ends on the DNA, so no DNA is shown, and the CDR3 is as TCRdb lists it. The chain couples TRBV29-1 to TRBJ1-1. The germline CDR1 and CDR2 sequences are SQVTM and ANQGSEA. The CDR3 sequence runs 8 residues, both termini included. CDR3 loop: CSVERETS.

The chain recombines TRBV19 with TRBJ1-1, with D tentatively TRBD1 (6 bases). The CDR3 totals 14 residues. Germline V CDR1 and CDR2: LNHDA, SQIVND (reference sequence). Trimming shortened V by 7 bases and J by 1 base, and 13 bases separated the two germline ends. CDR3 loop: CASTETGSNTEAFF. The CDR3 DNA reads TGTGCCAGTACCGAGACAGGATCGAACACTGAAGCTTTCTTT.

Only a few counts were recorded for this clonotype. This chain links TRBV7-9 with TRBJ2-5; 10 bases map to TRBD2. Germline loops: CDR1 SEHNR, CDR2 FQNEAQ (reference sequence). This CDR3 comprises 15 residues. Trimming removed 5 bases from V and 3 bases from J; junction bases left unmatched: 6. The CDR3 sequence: CASSLSGGIKETQYF. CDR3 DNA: TGTGCCAGCAGCCTTAGCGGGGGGATCAAAGAGACCCAGTACTTC.

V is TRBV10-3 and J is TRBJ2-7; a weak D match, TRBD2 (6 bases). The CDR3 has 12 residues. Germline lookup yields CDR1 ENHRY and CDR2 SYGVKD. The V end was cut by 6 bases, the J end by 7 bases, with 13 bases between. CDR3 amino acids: CAISEVRGEQYF. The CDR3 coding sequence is TGTGCCATCAGCGAGGTCCGGGGGGAGCAGTACTTC.

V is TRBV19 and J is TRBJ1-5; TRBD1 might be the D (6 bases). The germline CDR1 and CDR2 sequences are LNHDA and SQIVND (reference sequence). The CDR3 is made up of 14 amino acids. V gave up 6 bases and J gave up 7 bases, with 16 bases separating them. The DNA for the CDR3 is TGTGCCAGTAGCCTGGACAGCCTCCGACAGCCCCAGCATTTT. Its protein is CASSLDSLRQPQHF. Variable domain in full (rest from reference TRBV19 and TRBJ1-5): DGGITQSPKYLFRKEGQNVTLSCEQNLNHDAMYWYRQDPGQGLRLIYYSQIVNDFQKGDIAEGYSVSREKKESFPLTVTSAQKNPTAFYLCASSLDSLRQPQHFGDGTRLSIL.

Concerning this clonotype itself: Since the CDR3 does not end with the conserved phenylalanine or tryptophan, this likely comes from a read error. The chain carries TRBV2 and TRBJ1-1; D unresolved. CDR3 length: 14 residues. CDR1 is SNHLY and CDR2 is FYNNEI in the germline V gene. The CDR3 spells CASSPDMGNTGAFL. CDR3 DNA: TGTGCCAGCAGCCCCGATATGGGAAACACTGGAGCTTTCCTT.

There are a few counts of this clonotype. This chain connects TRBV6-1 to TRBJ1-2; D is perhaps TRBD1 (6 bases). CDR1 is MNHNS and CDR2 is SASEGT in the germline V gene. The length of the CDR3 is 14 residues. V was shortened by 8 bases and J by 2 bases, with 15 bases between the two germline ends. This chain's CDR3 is CASRKGGGNYGYTF. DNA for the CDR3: TGTGCCAGCCGAAAAGGGGGTGGAAACTATGGCTACACCTTC.

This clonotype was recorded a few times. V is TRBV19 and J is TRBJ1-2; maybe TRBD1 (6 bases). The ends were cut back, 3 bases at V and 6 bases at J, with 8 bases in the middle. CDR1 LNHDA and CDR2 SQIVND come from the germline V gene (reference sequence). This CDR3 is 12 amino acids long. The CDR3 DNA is TGTGCCAGTAGTATTAACAGGGATGGCTACACCTTC. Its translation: CASSINRDGYTF.

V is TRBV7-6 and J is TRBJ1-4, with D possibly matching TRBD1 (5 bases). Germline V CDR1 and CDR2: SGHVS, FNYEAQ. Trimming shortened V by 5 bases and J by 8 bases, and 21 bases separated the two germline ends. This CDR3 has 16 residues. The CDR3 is CASSPDAWGRGEKLFF. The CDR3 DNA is TGTGCCAGCAGCCCCGATGCTTGGGGGAGGGGAGAAAAACTGTTTTTT.

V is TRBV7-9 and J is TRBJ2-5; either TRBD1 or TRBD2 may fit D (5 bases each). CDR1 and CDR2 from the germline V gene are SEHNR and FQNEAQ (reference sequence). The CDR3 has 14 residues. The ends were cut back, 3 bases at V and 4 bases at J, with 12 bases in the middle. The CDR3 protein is CASSFRDPSETQYF. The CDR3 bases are TGTGCCAGCAGCTTCCGGGACCCCTCAGAGACCCAGTACTTC.

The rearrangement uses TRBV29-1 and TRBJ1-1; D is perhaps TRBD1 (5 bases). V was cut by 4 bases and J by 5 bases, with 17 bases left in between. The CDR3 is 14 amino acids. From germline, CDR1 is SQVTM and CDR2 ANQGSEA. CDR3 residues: CSVGGVWQGTEAFF. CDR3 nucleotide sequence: TGCAGCGTTGGCGGGGTCTGGCAGGGTACTGAAGCTTTCTTT.